Presented here are 19 T cell receptor beta chains from one specimen sequenced in a study of identical twins (dated by TCRdb to about 2016). The library relied on 5' RACE. Data came from an Illumina HiSeq 2000. TCRdb cleaned the public reads at Q25 with fastp, built clones with MiXCR and kept in-frame beta chains. Rows with one shared CDR3 protein collapse into an entry with the most common genes and DNA. In this sample the table shows around 690,000 distinct CDR3 sequences, around 20% of which occur a single time. The top ten hold about 4.5% of the sample. These records were also assigned to another study, of T cells expressing NK-cell markers.

Sequenced material: PBMCs. Receptors originate from a woman younger than 35 in good health.

This clonotype was seen ten or more times. The chain employs TRBV19 and TRBJ2-1, with D possibly matching TRBD2 (6 bases). The CDR3 spans 15 residues. V dropped 2 bases and J dropped 4 bases, with 12 bases sitting between them. Germline CDR1 reads LNHDA; CDR2 reads SQIVND (reference sequence). The CDR3 region has the DNA TGTGCCAGTAGTATAACGGGAGACGTTTACAATGAGCAGTTCTTC. Translation gives CASSITGDVYNEQFF.

This clonotype was picked up many times. V is TRBV29-1 and J is TRBJ1-1; TRBD1 matches at 12 bases. CDR1 and CDR2 (germline): SQVTM, ANQGSEA. J was trimmed by 1 base and V by 5 bases; bases with no gene match: 8. The CDR3 contains 16 residues. The CDR3 region has the DNA TGCAGCGTTCAACGGGACAGGGGGCTCAAGAACACTGAAGCTTTCTTT. Protein: CSVQRDRGLKNTEAFF.

This clonotype was recorded at least ten times. This chain's CDR3 is CASSFTSGGPGETQYF. The CDR3, as DNA: TGTGCCAGCAGCTTCACTAGCGGGGGCCCCGGAGAGACCCAGTACTTC. The V and J genes are TRBV7-6 and TRBJ2-5; 11 bases align to TRBD2. Germline V gives CDR1 SGHVS, CDR2 FNYEAQ. With V trimmed by 3 bases and J by 4 bases, 7 bases remained unmatched. This CDR3 region has 16 residues.

This clonotype was detected many times. The chain links TRBV6-4 to TRBJ2-3, with 10 bases that match TRBD1. The CDR3 consists of 14 residues. Germline CDR1 and CDR2: MRHNA and SNTAGT. The trim removed 2 bases at V and 4 bases at J, leaving 0 bases unmatched. CDR3 in DNA: TGTGCCAGCAGTGACGGGACAGGGGCAGATACGCAGTATTTT. Residues: CASSDGTGADTQYF.

This clonotype was counted only a few times. The CDR3 spells CASSFLGRESYNEQFF. As DNA, the CDR3 is TGCGCCAGCAGCTTCTTAGGCAGGGAATCCTACAATGAGCAGTTCTTC. The chain recombines TRBV5-1 with TRBJ2-1; D might be TRBD1 (5 bases). Germline V gene lookup returns CDR1 SGHRS and CDR2 YFSETQ. This CDR3 has 16 residues. Trimming cost V 2 bases and J 1 base, with 13 bases left between them.

V usage is TRBV19 and J usage is TRBJ2-1; 7 nucleotides match TRBD2. Germline CDR1 reads LNHDA; CDR2 reads SQIVND (reference sequence). The CDR3 extends over 14 amino acids. Trimming cost V 6 bases and J 5 bases; bases outside gene matches: 7. The CDR3 loop reads CASRLAGVNNEQFF. The CDR3 DNA reads as TGTGCCAGTAGATTGGCGGGAGTGAACAATGAGCAGTTCTTC. Together with reference TRBV19 and TRBJ2-1, the CDR3 gives the full variable domain: DGGITQSPKYLFRKEGQNVTLSCEQNLNHDAMYWYRQDPGQGLRLIYYSQIVNDFQKGDIAEGYSVSREKKESFPLTVTSAQKNPTAFYLCASRLAGVNNEQFFGPGTRLTVL.

This clonotype has only a few counts. The rearrangement joins TRBV7-2 to TRBJ2-7, with D tentatively TRBD2 (6 bases). Between the trimmed V and J ends, which lost 5 bases and 7 bases, there was a span of 21 bases. CDR1 is SGHTA, CDR2 FQGNSA, per germline. CDR3 length: 15 amino acids. The CDR3 loop is CASSRLGGKGDEQYF. As DNA, the CDR3 is TGTGCCAGCAGCCGTCTCGGCGGGAAAGGTGATGAGCAGTACTTC.

This clonotype was detected many times. Here the CDR3 reads CASSRYRGPETQYF. CDR3 nucleotide sequence: TGCGCCAGCAGTCGATACAGGGGGCCCGAGACCCAGTACTTC. This chain joins TRBV5-1 and TRBJ2-5; 9 bases match TRBD1. Germline V gene lookup returns CDR1 SGHRS and CDR2 YFSETQ. The CDR3 consists of 14 residues. With V trimmed by 5 bases and J by 5 bases, 7 bases remained unmatched.

Only a few counts were recorded for this clonotype. The chain joins TRBV2 to TRBJ2-1; D may be TRBD2 (5 bases). Germline V gene sequence: CDR1 SNHLY, CDR2 FYNNEI. This CDR3 has 13 residues. This CDR3 reads CAVALDHYNEQFF. The CDR3 nucleotides are TGTGCTGTGGCACTAGACCACTACAATGAGCAGTTCTTC. Drawing the rest from reference TRBV2 and TRBJ2-1, the complete variable domain is EPEVTQTPSHQVTQMGQEVILRCVPISNHLYFYWYRQILGQKVEFLVSFYNNEISEKSEIFDDQFSVERPDGSNFTLKIRSTKLEDSAMYFCAVALDHYNEQFFGPGTRLTVL.

This clonotype was detected a few times. The chain couples TRBV20-1 to TRBJ1-1; D gene unclear. The CDR3 is made up of 14 amino acids. V lost 5 bases, J lost 0 bases, and 13 bases lay in between. CDR1 and CDR2 (germline): DFQATT, SNEGSKA (reference sequence). The CDR3 sequence: CSAPLGGMNTEAFF. Here the CDR3 DNA reads TGCAGTGCTCCCTTAGGAGGGATGAACACTGAAGCTTTCTTT.

The V call is TRBV7-2, the J call TRBJ1-1, with D possibly being TRBD1 (5 bases). The V end lost 6 bases, the J end lost 5 bases, and 16 bases lay between the germline ends. The V gene's germline CDR1 is SGHTA and CDR2 FQGNSA. The CDR3 spans 14 residues. The CDR3 loop is CASSPGRRRTEAFF. The CDR3 bases are TGTGCCAGCAGTCCAGGGAGGCGGCGGACTGAAGCTTTCTTT.

The V and J genes are TRBV5-1 and TRBJ1-2, with 7 positions matching TRBD1. Germline CDR1 is SGHRS and CDR2 is YFSETQ. The CDR3 sequence is 15 residues long. V was clipped by 0 bases and J by 3 bases; unmatched bases: 5. DNA for the CDR3: TGCGCCAGCAGCTTGGAACCGGGACAGCACTATGGCTACACCTTC. It specifies CASSLEPGQHYGYTF.

This clonotype was detected a few times. The chain couples TRBV5-1 to TRBJ2-6; D is ambiguous. CDR1 SGHRS and CDR2 YFSETQ come from the germline V gene. The V gene lost 4 bases and the J gene lost 0 bases, with 5 bases spanning the gap. The CDR3 length is 14 residues. This CDR3 reads CASSDHSGANVLTF. As DNA, the CDR3 is TGCGCCAGCAGCGATCACTCTGGGGCCAACGTCCTGACTTTC.

This clonotype was recorded a few times. The chain couples TRBV7-9 to TRBJ2-7; D is tentatively TRBD1 or TRBD2 (5 bases each). The V end was cut by 10 bases, the J end by 0 bases, with 19 bases between. CDR3 length: 15 amino acids. Germline loops: CDR1 SEHNR, CDR2 FQNEAQ (reference sequence). This CDR3 is CAIPGRQSSSYEQYF. As DNA, the CDR3 is TGTGCCATCCCAGGGAGACAGTCGAGCTCCTACGAGCAGTACTTC.

This sequence joins TRBV12-3 or TRBV12-4 and TRBJ1-1, with a weak D call TRBD1 (5 bases). This CDR3 region has 14 residues. V lost 5 bases, J lost 10 bases, and 20 bases lay in between. DNA for the CDR3: TGTGCCAGCAGTGGGACGACCGGGAGGGAGGCAGCTTTCTTT. Protein: CASSGTTGREAAFF.

V is TRBV27 and J is TRBJ2-2, with 13 positions matching TRBD2. Germline-derived CDR1 and CDR2 are MNHEY and SMNVEV (reference sequence). The V and J ends lost 7 bases and 7 bases, in that order; junction bases with no gene match: 9. The CDR3 totals 16 residues. The CDR3 region has the DNA TGTGCCAGCACAGGGACTAGCGGGATTCGTTTCGGGGAGCTGTTTTTT. Protein: CASTGTSGIRFGELFF.

The chain couples TRBV5-6 to TRBJ2-5, with D maybe TRBD2 (5 bases). CDR3 length: 14 residues. Germline CDR1 and CDR2: SGHDT and YYEEEE. The V gene lost 5 bases and the J gene lost 2 bases, with 13 bases spanning the gap. Written as DNA, the CDR3 is TGTGCCAGCAGTTACCGCCGGGGTCAAGAGACCCAGTACTTC. Translating it yields CASSYRRGQETQYF.

The chain couples TRBV10-3 to TRBJ2-7; the match to TRBD2 covers 11 bases. The V gene end was trimmed by 0 bases and the J gene end by 5 bases; junction bases not matched to a gene: 9. The CDR3 is made up of 17 amino acids. From germline, CDR1 is ENHRY and CDR2 SYGVKD. CDR3 in DNA: TGTGCCATCAGTGAGTCGAAACTCACTAGCGGGAGCGACGAGCAGTACTTC. As protein: CAISESKLTSGSDEQYF.

This clonotype was picked up many times. The V call is TRBV13, the J call TRBJ1-2; perhaps TRBD1 as D (5 bases). The V gene's germline CDR1 is PRHDT and CDR2 FYEKMQ (reference sequence). The germline V and J ends were trimmed by 4 bases and 5 bases, with 14 bases remaining between them. CDR3 length: 14 residues. The CDR3 nucleotides are TGTGCCAGCAGCTCGGGACGGTCGAATTATGGCTACACCTTC. Protein: CASSSGRSNYGYTF.